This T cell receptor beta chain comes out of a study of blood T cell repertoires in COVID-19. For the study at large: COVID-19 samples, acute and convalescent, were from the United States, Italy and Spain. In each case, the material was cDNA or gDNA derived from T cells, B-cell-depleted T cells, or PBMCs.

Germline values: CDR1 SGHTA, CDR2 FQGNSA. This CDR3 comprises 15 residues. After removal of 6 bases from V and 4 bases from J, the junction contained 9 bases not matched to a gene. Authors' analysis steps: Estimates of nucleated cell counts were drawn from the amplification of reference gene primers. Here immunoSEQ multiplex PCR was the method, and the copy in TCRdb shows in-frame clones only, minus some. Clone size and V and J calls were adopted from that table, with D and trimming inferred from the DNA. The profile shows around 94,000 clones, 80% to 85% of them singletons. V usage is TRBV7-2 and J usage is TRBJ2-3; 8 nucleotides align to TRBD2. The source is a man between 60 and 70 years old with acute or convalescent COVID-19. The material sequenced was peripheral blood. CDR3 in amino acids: CASRPYSGKADTQYF. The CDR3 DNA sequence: TGTGCCAGCAGACCTTATAGCGGGAAGGCAGATACGCAGTATTTT.